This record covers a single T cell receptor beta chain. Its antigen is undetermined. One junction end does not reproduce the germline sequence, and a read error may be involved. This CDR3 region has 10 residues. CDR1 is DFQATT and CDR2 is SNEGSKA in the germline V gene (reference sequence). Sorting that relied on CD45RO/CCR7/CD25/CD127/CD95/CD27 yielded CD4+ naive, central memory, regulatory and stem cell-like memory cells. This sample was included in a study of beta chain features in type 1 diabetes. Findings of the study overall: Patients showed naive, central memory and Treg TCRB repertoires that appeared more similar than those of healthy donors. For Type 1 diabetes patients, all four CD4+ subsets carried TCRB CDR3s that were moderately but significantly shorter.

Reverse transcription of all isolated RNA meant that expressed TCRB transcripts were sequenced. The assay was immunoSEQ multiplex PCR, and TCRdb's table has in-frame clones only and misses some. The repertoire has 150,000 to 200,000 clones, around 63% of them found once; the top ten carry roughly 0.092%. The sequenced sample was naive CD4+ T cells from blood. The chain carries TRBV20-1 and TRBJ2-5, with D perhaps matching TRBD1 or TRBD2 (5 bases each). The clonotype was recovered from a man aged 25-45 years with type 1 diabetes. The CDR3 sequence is CSAEHLGENF. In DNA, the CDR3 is TGCAGTGCTGAGCACCTGGGGGAAAACTTC.